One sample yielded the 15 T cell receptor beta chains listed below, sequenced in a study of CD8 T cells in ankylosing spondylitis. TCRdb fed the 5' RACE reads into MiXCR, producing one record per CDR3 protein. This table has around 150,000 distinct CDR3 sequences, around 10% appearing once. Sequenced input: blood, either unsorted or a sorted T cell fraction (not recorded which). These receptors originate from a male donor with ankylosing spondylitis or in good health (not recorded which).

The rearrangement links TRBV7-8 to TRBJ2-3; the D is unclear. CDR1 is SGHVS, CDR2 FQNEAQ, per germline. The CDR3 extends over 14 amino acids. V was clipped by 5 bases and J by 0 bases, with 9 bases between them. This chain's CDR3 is CASSPITSTDTQYF. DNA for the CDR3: TGTGCCAGCAGCCCCATCACTAGCACAGATACGCAGTATTTT.

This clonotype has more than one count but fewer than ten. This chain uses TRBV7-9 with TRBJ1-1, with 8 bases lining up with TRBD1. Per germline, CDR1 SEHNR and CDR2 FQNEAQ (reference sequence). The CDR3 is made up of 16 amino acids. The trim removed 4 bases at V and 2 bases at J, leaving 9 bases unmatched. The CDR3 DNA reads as TGTGCCAGCAGCTCTGCCGGGACAGGACAAAACACTGAAGCTTTCTTT. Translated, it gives CASSSAGTGQNTEAFF.

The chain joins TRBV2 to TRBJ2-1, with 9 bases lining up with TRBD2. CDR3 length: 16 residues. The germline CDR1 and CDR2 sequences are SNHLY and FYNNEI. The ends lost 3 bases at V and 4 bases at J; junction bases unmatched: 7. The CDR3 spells CASSDTASGTYNEQFF. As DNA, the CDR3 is TGTGCCAGCAGTGATACGGCTAGCGGGACATACAATGAGCAGTTCTTC.

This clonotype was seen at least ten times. CDR3 coding DNA: TGCGCCAGCAGCTTGGAGGGGAGAAGGACCTACGAGCAGTACTTC. Its protein product is CASSLEGRRTYEQYF. The J gene is TRBJ2-7, the V gene TRBV5-1; either TRBD1 or TRBD2 may fit D (5 bases each). The CDR3 runs 15 residues. The ends were cut back, 0 bases at V and 2 bases at J, with 12 bases in the middle. CDR1 and CDR2 from the germline V gene are SGHRS and YFSETQ.

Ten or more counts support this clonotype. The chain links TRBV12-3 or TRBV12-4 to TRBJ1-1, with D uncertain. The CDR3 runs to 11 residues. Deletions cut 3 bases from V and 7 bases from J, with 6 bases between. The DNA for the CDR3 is TGTGCCAGCAGTTTTGCAGGTGAAGCTTTCTTT. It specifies CASSFAGEAFF.

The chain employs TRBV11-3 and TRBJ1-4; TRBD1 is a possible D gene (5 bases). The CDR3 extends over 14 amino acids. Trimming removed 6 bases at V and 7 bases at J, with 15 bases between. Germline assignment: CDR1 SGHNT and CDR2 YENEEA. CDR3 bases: TGTGCCAGCAGACCCGGAACCGGGGGTGAAAAACTGTTTTTT. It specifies CASRPGTGGEKLFF.

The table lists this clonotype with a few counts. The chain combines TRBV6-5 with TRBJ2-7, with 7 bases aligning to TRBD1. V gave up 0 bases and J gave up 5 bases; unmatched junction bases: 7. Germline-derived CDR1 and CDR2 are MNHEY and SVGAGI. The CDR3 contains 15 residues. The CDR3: CASSYSGTAGDEQYF. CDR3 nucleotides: TGTGCCAGCAGTTACTCCGGGACAGCCGGCGACGAGCAGTACTTC.

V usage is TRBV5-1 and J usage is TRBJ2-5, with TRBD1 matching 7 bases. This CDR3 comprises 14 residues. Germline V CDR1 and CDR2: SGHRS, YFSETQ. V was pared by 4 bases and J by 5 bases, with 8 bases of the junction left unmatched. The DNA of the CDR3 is TGCGCCAGCAGCCGGGACAGCCCGGGGGAGACCCAGTACTTC. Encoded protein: CASSRDSPGETQYF.

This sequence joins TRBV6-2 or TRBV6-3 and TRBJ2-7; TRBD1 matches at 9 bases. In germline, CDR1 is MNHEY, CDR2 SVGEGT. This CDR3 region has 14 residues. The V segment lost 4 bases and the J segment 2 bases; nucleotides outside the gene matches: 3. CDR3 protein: CASSSGTGTYEQYF. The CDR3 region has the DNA TGTGCCAGCAGTTCCGGGACAGGGACCTACGAGCAGTACTTC.

CDR3 amino acids: CATLLAGGGDTQYF. For the CDR3, the DNA is TGTGCCACCTTACTGGCGGGGGGTGGGGATACGCAGTATTTT. V and J are TRBV6-1 and TRBJ2-3; 8 nucleotides align to TRBD2. The V segment lost 10 bases and the J segment 6 bases; nucleotides outside the gene matches: 12. Germline V gene sequence: CDR1 MNHNS, CDR2 SASEGT. The CDR3 has 14 residues.

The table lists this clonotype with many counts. CDR3 sequence reads: CASSSQGANYGYTF. CDR3 in DNA: TGCGCCAGCAGCTCACAGGGGGCCAACTATGGCTACACCTTC. The chain uses TRBV5-1 and TRBJ1-2, with TRBD1 identical over 9 bases. Germline V lookup: CDR1 SGHRS, CDR2 YFSETQ. The ends lost 3 bases at V and 2 bases at J; junction bases unmatched: 2. This CDR3 contains 14 residues.

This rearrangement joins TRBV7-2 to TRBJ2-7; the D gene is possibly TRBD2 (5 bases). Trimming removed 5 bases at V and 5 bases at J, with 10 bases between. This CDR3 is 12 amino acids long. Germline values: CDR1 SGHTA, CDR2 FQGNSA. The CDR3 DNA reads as TGTGCCAGCAGCCATCCGGGGAACGAGCAGTACTTC. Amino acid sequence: CASSHPGNEQYF. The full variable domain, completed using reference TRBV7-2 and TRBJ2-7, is GAGVSQSPSNKVTEKGKDVELRCDPISGHTALYWYRQSLGQGLEFLIYFQGNSAPDKSGLPSDRFSAERTGGSVSTLTIQRTQQEDSAVYLCASSHPGNEQYFGPGTRLTVT.

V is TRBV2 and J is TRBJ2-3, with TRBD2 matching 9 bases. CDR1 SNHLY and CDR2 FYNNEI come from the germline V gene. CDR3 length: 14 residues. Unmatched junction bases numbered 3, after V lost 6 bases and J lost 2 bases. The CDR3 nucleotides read TGTGCCAGCAGGGAGCGGGGGGTCACAGATACGCAGTATTTT. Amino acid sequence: CASRERGVTDTQYF.

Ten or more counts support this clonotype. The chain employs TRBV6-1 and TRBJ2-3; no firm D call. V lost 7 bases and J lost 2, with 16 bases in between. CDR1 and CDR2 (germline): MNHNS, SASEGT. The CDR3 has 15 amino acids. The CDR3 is CASKVRTTATDTQYF. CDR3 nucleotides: TGTGCCAGCAAGGTCCGGACGACTGCCACAGATACGCAGTATTTT.

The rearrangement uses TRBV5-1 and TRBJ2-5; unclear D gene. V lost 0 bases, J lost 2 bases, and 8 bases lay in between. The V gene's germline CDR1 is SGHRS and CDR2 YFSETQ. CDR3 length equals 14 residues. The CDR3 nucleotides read TGCGCCAGCAGCTTGGGACACGAGCAAGAGACCCAGTACTTC. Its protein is CASSLGHEQETQYF.